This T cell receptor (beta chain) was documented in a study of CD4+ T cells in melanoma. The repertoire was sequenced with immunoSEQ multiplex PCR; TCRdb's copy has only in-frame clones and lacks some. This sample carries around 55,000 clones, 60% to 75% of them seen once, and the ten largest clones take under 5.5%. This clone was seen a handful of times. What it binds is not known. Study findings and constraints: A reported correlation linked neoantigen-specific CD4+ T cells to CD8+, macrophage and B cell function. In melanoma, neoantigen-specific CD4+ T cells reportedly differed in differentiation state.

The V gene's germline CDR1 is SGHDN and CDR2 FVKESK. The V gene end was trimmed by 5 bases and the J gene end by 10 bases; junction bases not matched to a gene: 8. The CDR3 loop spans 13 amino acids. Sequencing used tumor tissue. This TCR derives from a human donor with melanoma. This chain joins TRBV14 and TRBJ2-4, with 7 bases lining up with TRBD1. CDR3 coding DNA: TGTGCCAGCAGCGAGGACAGGCTAGATATTCAGTACTTC. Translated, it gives CASSEDRLDIQYF. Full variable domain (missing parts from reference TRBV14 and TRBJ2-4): EAGVTQFPSHSVIEKGQTVTLRCDPISGHDNLYWYRRVMGKEIKFLLHFVKESKQDESGMPNNRFLAERTGGTYSTLKVQPAELEDSGVYFCASSEDRLDIQYFGAGTRLSVL.